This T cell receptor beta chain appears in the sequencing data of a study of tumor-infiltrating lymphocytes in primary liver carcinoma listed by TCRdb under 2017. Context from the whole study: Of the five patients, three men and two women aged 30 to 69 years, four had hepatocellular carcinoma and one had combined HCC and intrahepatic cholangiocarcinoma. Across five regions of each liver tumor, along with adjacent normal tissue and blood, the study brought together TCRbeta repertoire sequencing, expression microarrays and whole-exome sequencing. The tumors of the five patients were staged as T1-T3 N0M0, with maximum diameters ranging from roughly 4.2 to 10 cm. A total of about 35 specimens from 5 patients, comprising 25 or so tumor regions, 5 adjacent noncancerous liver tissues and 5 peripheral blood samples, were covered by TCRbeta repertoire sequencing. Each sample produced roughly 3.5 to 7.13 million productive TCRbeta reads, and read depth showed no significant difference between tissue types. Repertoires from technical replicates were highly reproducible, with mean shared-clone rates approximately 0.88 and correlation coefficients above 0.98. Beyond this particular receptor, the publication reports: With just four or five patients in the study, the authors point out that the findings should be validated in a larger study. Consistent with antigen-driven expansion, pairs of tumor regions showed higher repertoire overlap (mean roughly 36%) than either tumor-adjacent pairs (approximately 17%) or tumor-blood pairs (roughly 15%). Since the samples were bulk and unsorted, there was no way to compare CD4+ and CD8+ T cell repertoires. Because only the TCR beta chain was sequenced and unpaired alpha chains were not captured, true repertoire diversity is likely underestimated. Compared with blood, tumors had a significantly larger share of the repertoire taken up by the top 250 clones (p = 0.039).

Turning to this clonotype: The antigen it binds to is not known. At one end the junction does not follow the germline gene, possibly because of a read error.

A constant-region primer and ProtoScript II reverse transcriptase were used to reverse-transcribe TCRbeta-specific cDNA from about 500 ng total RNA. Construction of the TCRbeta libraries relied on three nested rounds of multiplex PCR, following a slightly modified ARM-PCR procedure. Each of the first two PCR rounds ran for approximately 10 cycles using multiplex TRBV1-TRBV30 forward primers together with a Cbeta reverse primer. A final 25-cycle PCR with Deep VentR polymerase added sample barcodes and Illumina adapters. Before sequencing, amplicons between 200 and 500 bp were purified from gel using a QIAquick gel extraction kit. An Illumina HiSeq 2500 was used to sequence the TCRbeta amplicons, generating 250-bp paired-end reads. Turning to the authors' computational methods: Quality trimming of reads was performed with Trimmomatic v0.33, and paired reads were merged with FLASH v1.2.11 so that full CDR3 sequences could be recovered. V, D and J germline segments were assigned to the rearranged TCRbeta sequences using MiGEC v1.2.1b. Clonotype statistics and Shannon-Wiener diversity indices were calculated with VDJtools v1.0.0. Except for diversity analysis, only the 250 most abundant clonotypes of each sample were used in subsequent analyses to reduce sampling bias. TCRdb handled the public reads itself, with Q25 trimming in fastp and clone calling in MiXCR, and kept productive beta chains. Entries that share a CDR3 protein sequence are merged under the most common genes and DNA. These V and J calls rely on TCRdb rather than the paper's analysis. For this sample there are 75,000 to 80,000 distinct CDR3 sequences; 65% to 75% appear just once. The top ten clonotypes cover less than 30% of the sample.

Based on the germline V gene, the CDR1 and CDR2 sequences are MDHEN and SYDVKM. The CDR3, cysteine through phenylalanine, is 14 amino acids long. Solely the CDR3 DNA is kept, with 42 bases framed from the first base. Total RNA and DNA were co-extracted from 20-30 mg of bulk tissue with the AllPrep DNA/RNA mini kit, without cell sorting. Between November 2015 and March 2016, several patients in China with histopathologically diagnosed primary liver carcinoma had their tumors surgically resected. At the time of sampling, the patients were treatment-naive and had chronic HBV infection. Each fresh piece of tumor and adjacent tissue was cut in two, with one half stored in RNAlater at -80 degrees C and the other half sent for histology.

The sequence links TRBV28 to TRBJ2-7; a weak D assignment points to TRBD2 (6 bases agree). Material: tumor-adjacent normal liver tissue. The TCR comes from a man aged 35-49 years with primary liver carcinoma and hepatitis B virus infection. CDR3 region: CASSFLSGDYEQYF. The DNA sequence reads TGTGCAAGCAGTTTCCTATCGGGAGACTACGAGCAGTACTTC.